This T cell receptor (beta chain) came from a study of T cells after yellow fever vaccination. General study findings and limits: Weaker, the secondary response peaked sooner, at day 5 versus 15. Re-detected after boosting: most primary clones, about 96% of CD4 and about 85% of CD8.

This clonotype was observed at least ten times. Its target is unknown. A process of 5'RACE template switching, which added a universal primer site and UMIs, was used to make TCR cDNA. Using its own MiXCR run on the 5' RACE reads, TCRdb lists one record per CDR3 protein. Of a few hundred thousand distinct CDR3 sequences in the sample, about 7% were seen once. This CDR3 contains 17 residues. Germline trimming cut 7 bases from V and 6 bases from J; bases unmatched to any gene: 12. The sequence was obtained from a man aged 25 to 40 who received the YFV17D yellow fever vaccine. The sample consisted of CD4+ T cells sorted from PBMCs, taken 15 days after the yellow fever booster vaccination. The chain couples TRBV12-3 or TRBV12-4 to TRBJ2-1; 13 bases match TRBD2. Here the CDR3 reads CASTLGQLAGGVNEQFF. The DNA for the CDR3 is TGTGCCAGCACCTTGGGCCAACTAGCGGGGGGGGTCAATGAGCAGTTCTTC.